The 15 T cell receptor beta chains listed next were all sequenced from one sample in a study of blood T cell repertoires in COVID-19 (dated by TCRdb to the early 2020s). Preparation of the library involved the immunoSEQ multiplex PCR assay. The source is immuneACCESS, and TCRdb retained only in-frame sequences with V and J called. Part of the clones is not carried over; for the studies checked, unresolved V genes explain less than half of this, and the remainder is unexplained. This sample has about 300,000 clones in its table, and approximately 92% of those were observed once. The ten largest clones take up nearly 7% of the sample. The sample consisted of peripheral blood. These receptor sequences come from a woman in her twenties or thirties with COVID-19, enrolled during active disease.

In this sample, this clone turned up once. V is TRBV30 and J is TRBJ1-2; D is undetermined. V dropped 3 bases and J dropped 8 bases, with 13 bases sitting between them. Per the germline V gene, CDR1 is GTSNPN and CDR2 is SVGIG (reference sequence). This CDR3 is built from 12 residues. The CDR3 spells CAWSPVYEGYTF. The CDR3 DNA reads as TGTGCCTGGAGCCCCGTATATGAGGGCTACACCTTC.

The chain combines TRBV12-5 with TRBJ2-1; 14 bases are shared with TRBD2. The CDR3 has 20 amino acids. The V gene's germline CDR1 is LGHNT and CDR2 FRNRAP. J gave up 0 bases and V 4 bases, and 11 bases lay outside the gene matches. As DNA, the CDR3 is TGTGCTAGTGGTTCCCGGACTAGCGGGAGGAGCCCTAGCTCCTACAATGAGCAGTTCTTC. Its protein product is CASGSRTSGRSPSSYNEQFF.

V and J are TRBV7-9 and TRBJ1-2; 8 positions match TRBD1. Germline V gene data show CDR1 as SEHNR and CDR2 as FQNEAQ (reference sequence). The CDR3 is made up of 11 amino acids. The CDR3, as DNA: TGTGCTGCAGGGGGCTTCTATGGCTACACCTTC. Its protein product is CAAGGFYGYTF.

This chain joins TRBV5-4 and TRBJ1-1; D gene ambiguous. Trimming shortened V by 4 bases and J by 1 base, and 17 bases separated the two germline ends. Germline CDR1 and CDR2: SGHNT and YYREEE (reference sequence). CDR3 length equals 16 residues. Written as DNA, the CDR3 is TGTGCCAGCAGCGAACCAGGCCCGAAGAGGAACACTGAAGCTTTCTTT. Translation gives CASSEPGPKRNTEAFF.

The V gene is TRBV9, the J gene TRBJ2-1; 12 nucleotides align to TRBD2. With V trimmed by 4 bases and J by 4 bases, 6 bases remained unmatched. This CDR3 has 16 amino acids. Germline V gene data show CDR1 as SGDLS and CDR2 as YYNGEE. CDR3 DNA sequence: TGTGCCAGCAGCCTCCGGCTAGCGGGAGGGTACAATGAGCAGTTCTTC. Its protein is CASSLRLAGGYNEQFF. Together with reference TRBV9 and TRBJ2-1, the CDR3 gives the full variable domain: DSGVTQTPKHLITATGQRVTLRCSPRSGDLSVYWYQQSLDQGLQFLIQYYNGEERAKGNILERFSAQQFPDLHSELNLSSLELGDSALYFCASSLRLAGGYNEQFFGPGTRLTVL.

The J gene is TRBJ1-5, the V gene TRBV19, with D unresolved. Germline loops: CDR1 LNHDA, CDR2 SQIVND (reference sequence). The CDR3 extends over 15 amino acids. The V end lost 2 bases, the J end lost 6 bases, and 14 bases lay between the germline ends. CDR3 protein: CASSITSGYTQPQHF. In DNA form, the CDR3 reads TGTGCCAGTAGTATAACGTCGGGGTATACTCAGCCCCAGCATTTT.

The V and J genes are TRBV28 and TRBJ2-2; 11 nucleotides align to TRBD1. This CDR3 is built from 15 residues. Germline values: CDR1 MDHEN, CDR2 SYDVKM. V lost 4 bases and J lost 3; bases outside the gene matches: 1. CDR3 sequence: CASSSGQGDTGELFF. In DNA, the CDR3 is TGTGCCAGCAGTTCGGGACAGGGGGACACCGGGGAGCTGTTTTTT.

The CDR3, as DNA: TGTGCCAGCAGTTTGTCACAGGACACAGATACGCAGTATTTT. This sequence encodes CASSLSQDTDTQYF. This sequence joins TRBV28 and TRBJ2-3; maybe TRBD1 (5 bases). Germline V gene sequence: CDR1 MDHEN, CDR2 SYDVKM. The CDR3 is 14 residues long. Trimming stripped 3 bases from V and 2 bases from J, with 9 bases between.

This chain joins TRBV6-6 and TRBJ2-5; D uncertain. The V and J ends lost 0 bases and 4 bases respectively, with 9 bases between them. There are 14 residues in the CDR3. Germline V gene sequence: CDR1 MNHNY, CDR2 SVGAGI (reference sequence). DNA for the CDR3: TGTGCCAGCAGTTACTCTCGGCTAGGAGAGACCCAGTACTTC. It translates to CASSYSRLGETQYF.

The chain recombines TRBV10-2 with TRBJ1-2; possibly TRBD1 for D (5 bases). Germline loops: CDR1 WSHSY, CDR2 SAAADI. Trimming left V 1 base short and J 0 bases short, with 12 bases between. The CDR3 sequence is 16 residues long. The CDR3 region is CASSEFEGVSNYGYTF. The CDR3 bases are TGCGCCAGCAGTGAGTTCGAAGGGGTCTCTAACTATGGCTACACCTTC.

The chain has TRBV5-4 and TRBJ2-1; 8 positions agree with TRBD2. This CDR3 region has 11 residues. V shed 3 bases, J shed 16 bases, and the junction held 6 bases outside the gene matches. Germline V gives CDR1 SGHNT, CDR2 YYREEE (reference sequence). CDR3: CASSSGLGNFF. The CDR3 region has the DNA TGTGCCAGCAGCTCGGGACTAGGTAACTTCTTC. The variable domain in full, completed from reference TRBV5-4 and TRBJ2-1, reads ETGVTQSPTHLIKTRGQQVTLRCSSQSGHNTVSWYQQALGQGPQFIFQYYREEENGRGNFPPRFSGLQFPNYSSELNVNALELDDSALYLCASSSGLGNFFGPGTRLTVL.

This sequence joins TRBV5-4 and TRBJ2-6; 8 bases agree with TRBD1. The J segment lost 4 bases and the V segment lost 0 bases, leaving 6 bases of the junction unmatched. The CDR3 length is 17 residues. Germline CDR1 and CDR2: SGHNT and YYREEE (reference sequence). CDR3 coding DNA: TGTGCCAGCAGCTTGGTGCAGGGGGCGCGAGGGGCCAACGTCCTGACTTTC. Encoded protein: CASSLVQGARGANVLTF.

Comments on this clone: Germline is not matched at one junction end, which may reflect a read error. The V gene is TRBV3-1 (or the pseudogene TRBV3-2), the J gene TRBJ2-5; D might be TRBD2 (7 bases). In germline, CDR1 is LGHDT, CDR2 YNNKEL (reference sequence). The CDR3 runs 16 residues. The chain's CDR3 is CAGSQTHGGGGPTQYF. In DNA form, the CDR3 reads TGTGCCGGCAGCCAAACCCATGGAGGGGGGGGACCGACCCAGTACTTC.

The V call is TRBV7-8, the J call TRBJ1-1, with D tentatively TRBD1 (5 bases). The CDR3 consists of 12 residues. The ends were cut back, 5 bases at V and 5 bases at J, with 9 bases in the middle. Germline loops: CDR1 SGHVS, CDR2 FQNEAQ. CDR3 residues: CASSHGGTEAFF. CDR3 in DNA: TGTGCCAGCAGCCACGGGGGGACTGAAGCTTTCTTT.

The chain combines TRBV7-6 with TRBJ1-2; the match to TRBD1 covers 11 bases. CDR1 and CDR2 from the germline V gene are SGHVS and FNYEAQ. CDR3 length: 15 residues. V lost 4 bases, J lost 4 bases, and 5 bases stayed unmatched. This CDR3 reads CASSSTGTGGYGYTF. CDR3 sequence (DNA): TGTGCCAGCAGCTCGACCGGGACAGGGGGCTATGGCTACACCTTC.